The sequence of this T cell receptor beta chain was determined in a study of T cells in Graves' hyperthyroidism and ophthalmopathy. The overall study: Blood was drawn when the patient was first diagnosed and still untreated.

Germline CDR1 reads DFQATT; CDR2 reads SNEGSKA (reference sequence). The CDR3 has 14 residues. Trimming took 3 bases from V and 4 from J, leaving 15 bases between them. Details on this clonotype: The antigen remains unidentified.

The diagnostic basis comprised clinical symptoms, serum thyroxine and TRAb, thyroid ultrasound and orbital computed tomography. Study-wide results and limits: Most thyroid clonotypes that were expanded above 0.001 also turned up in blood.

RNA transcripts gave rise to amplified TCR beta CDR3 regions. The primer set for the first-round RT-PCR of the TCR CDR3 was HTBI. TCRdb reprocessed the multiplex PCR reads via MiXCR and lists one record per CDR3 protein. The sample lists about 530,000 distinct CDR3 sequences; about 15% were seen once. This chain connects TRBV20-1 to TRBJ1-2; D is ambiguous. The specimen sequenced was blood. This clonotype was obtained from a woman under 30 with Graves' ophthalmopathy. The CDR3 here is CSASANQNFYGYTF. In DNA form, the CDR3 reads TGCAGTGCTAGTGCAAATCAGAATTTCTATGGCTACACCTTC.